A single sample is the source of the 21 T cell receptor beta chains below, sequenced in a study of CD8+CD57+ T cells in acquired aplastic anemia. Genomic DNA, serving as template, underwent TCR beta VDJ and CDR3 profiling. In TCRdb, the reads were re-called with MiXCR into one record per CDR3 protein. Of about 98,000 distinct CDR3 sequences detected, around two thirds appear once; the ten largest clones hold roughly two thirds. Those patients picked for sequencing had displayed CD8+CD57+ cell expansion on flow cytometry. Sequences were obtained from sorted CD4+, CD8+, or CD8+CD57+ T cells (not recorded which) from PBMCs. Receptors originate from a human donor with aplastic anemia.

This clonotype appeared once. The chain links TRBV7-6 to TRBJ2-7; 10 bases align to TRBD2. Germline assignment: CDR1 SGHVS and CDR2 FNYEAQ. This CDR3 region has 16 residues. Germline trimming cut 5 bases from V and 0 bases from J; bases unmatched to any gene: 7. CDR3 in amino acids: CASSAGTSVLSYEQYF. CDR3 bases: TGTGCCAGCAGCGCCGGGACTAGCGTGCTCTCCTACGAGCAGTACTTC.

J is TRBJ2-7 and V is TRBV12-3 or TRBV12-4; a possible D gene is TRBD2 (7 bases). Trimming pared 11 bases from V and 12 bases from J, leaving 20 bases between. CDR3 length: 11 amino acids. This chain's CDR3 is CAGGATSRRYF. Here the CDR3 DNA reads TGTGCCGGGGGGGCGACCTCCCGGCGGTACTTC.

This clonotype came up a few times. The chain joins TRBV10-3 to TRBJ2-7; 7 bases align to TRBD1. This CDR3 contains 13 residues. From germline, CDR1 is ENHRY and CDR2 SYGVKD. V shed 7 bases, J shed 2 bases, and the junction held 5 bases outside the gene matches. CDR3 sequence (DNA): TGTGCCATCATGGGGGACAGTGCCTACGAGCAGTACTTC. Protein product: CAIMGDSAYEQYF.

This chain joins TRBV19 and TRBJ2-5; D may be TRBD1 or TRBD2 (5 bases each). Germline CDR1 and CDR2: LNHDA and SQIVND (reference sequence). The CDR3 consists of 13 residues. Trimming stripped 3 bases from V and 5 bases from J, with 10 bases between. The CDR3 region has the DNA TGTGCCAGTAGTATTAACAGGAGGGAGACCCAGTACTTC. Translation: CASSINRRETQYF.

V is TRBV10-3 and J is TRBJ2-1, with 7 bases lining up with TRBD2. The ends lost 10 bases at V and 5 bases at J; junction bases unmatched: 14. The CDR3 extends over 15 amino acids. Germline V gene sequence: CDR1 ENHRY, CDR2 SYGVKD. CDR3 amino acids: CASIDGGTGDNEQFF. The CDR3 nucleotides read TGTGCCAGCATTGACGGGGGGACTGGCGACAATGAGCAGTTCTTC.

Here the CDR3 DNA reads TGCAGTGCCCATGTCGGAGGGGGAAGCACAGATACGCAGTATTTT. Its translation is CSAHVGGGSTDTQYF. The V call is TRBV20-1, the J call TRBJ2-3, with D possibly called TRBD1 or TRBD2 (6 bases each). Trimming left V 6 bases short and J 0 bases short, with 16 bases between. The CDR3 runs 15 residues. The germline gives CDR1 DFQATT, CDR2 SNEGSKA (reference sequence).

This clonotype was found many times. The genes are TRBV6-1 and TRBJ1-3; D uncertain. This CDR3 comprises 15 residues. Germline V gives CDR1 MNHNS, CDR2 SASEGT. V lost 2 bases to trimming and J lost 1 base, with 9 bases between them. The CDR3 sequence: CASSENPGSGNTIYF. CDR3 bases: TGTGCCAGCAGTGAAAACCCCGGATCTGGAAACACCATATATTTT.

This clonotype occurred a few times. This sequence joins TRBV29-1 and TRBJ2-3; D tentatively fits TRBD1 or TRBD2 (5 bases each). The V gene lost 4 bases and the J gene lost 1 base, with 12 bases spanning the gap. CDR1 and CDR2 (germline): SQVTM, ANQGSEA. This CDR3 is 14 amino acids long. CDR3: CSVVGTRGTDTQYF. In DNA form, the CDR3 reads TGCAGCGTTGTCGGGACGCGGGGCACAGATACGCAGTATTTT.

This chain uses TRBV7-2 with TRBJ1-6; 9 bases are a match to TRBD1. Per germline, CDR1 SGHTA and CDR2 FQGNSA. Germline trimming cut 2 bases from V and 7 bases from J; bases unmatched to any gene: 3. This CDR3 is built from 15 residues. CDR3: CASSLTGTGNSPLHF. The CDR3 nucleotides read TGTGCCAGCAGCTTAACCGGGACAGGGAATTCACCCCTCCACTTT.

Comment on this clonotype: Compared with germline, one end of the junction differs, possibly owing to a read error. V gene TRBV2 combines with J gene TRBJ1-1; D gene uncertain. The CDR3 is made up of 13 amino acids. In germline, CDR1 is SNHLY, CDR2 FYNNEI. The CDR3 sequence: CASSPRRNTEAFF. For the CDR3, the DNA is TGCGCCAGCAGCCCCAGGAGGAACACTGAAGCTTTCTTT.

The genes are TRBV12-3 or TRBV12-4 and TRBJ2-1; D assignment may be TRBD1 or TRBD2 (5 bases each). The V and J ends lost 6 bases and 7 bases respectively, with 13 bases between them. The CDR3 has 13 amino acids. CDR3 nucleotides: TGTGCCAGCAGGGAAAGGGGACGGAATGAGCAGTTCTTC. As protein: CASRERGRNEQFF.

V usage is TRBV29-1 and J usage is TRBJ2-7; D is undetermined. Germline-derived CDR1 and CDR2 are SQVTM and ANQGSEA. The V and J ends lost 5 bases and 3 bases respectively, with 14 bases between them. The CDR3 contains 13 residues. CDR3: CSVLPATDYEQYF. The CDR3 DNA reads as TGCAGCGTTCTTCCAGCAACTGACTACGAGCAGTACTTC.

The chain has TRBV29-1 and TRBJ2-7, with 10 bases matching TRBD1. Germline trimming cut 6 bases from V and 2 bases from J; bases unmatched to any gene: 4. CDR1 and CDR2 from the germline V gene are SQVTM and ANQGSEA. The CDR3 is made up of 13 amino acids. The CDR3, as DNA: TGCAGCGTGACAGGGGGCGCGACCTACGAGCAGTACTTC. This translates into CSVTGGATYEQYF.

This chain connects TRBV29-1 to TRBJ2-6; D not certain. CDR3 size: 13 residues. The germline gives CDR1 SQVTM, CDR2 ANQGSEA. V dropped 5 bases and J dropped 0 bases, with 5 bases sitting between them. Written as DNA, the CDR3 is TGCAGCGTTCCCAGCTCTGGGGCCAACGTCCTGACTTTC. Amino acid sequence: CSVPSSGANVLTF.

This sequence joins TRBV7-9 and TRBJ2-7, with 8 bases fitting TRBD1. V shed 5 bases, J shed 4 bases, and the junction held 10 bases outside the gene matches. Germline CDR1 reads SEHNR; CDR2 reads FQNEAQ (reference sequence). CDR3 length: 15 residues. The CDR3 is CASSPTGGLPYEQYF. The CDR3 nucleotides are TGTGCCAGCAGCCCCACAGGGGGACTGCCTTACGAGCAGTACTTC.

The rearrangement links TRBV24-1 to TRBJ1-1; 7 bases fit TRBD1. Unmatched junction bases numbered 10, after V lost 3 bases and J lost 4 bases. This CDR3 has 16 amino acids. CDR1 and CDR2 from the germline V gene are KGHDR and SFDVKD. CDR3 in DNA: TGTGCCACCAGTGATGGGGGACAGCCGTGGATCACTGAAGCTTTCTTT. Protein sequence: CATSDGGQPWITEAFF.

This clonotype was recorded a few times. This sequence joins TRBV25-1 and TRBJ2-7; no clear D gene. Looked up from germline, CDR1 is MGHDK and CDR2 is SYGVNS. Trimming stripped 4 bases from V and 2 bases from J, with 6 bases between. The CDR3 is 12 residues long. For the CDR3, the DNA is TGTGCCAGCAGTGGACAAACCTACGAGCAGTACTTC. Protein: CASSGQTYEQYF.

This clonotype has ten or more counts. The chain links TRBV7-9 to TRBJ1-4; TRBD1 matches at 8 bases. This CDR3 contains 15 residues. Germline assignment: CDR1 SEHNR and CDR2 FQNEAQ (reference sequence). The V and J ends lost 1 base and 8 bases, in that order; junction bases with no gene match: 6. The CDR3 DNA follows: TGTGCCAGCAGCTTAGTTTCAGGGGGCGGCGAAAAACTGTTTTTT. This gives the protein CASSLVSGGGEKLFF.

As regards this clonotype: A clone one base away is much larger, so this may be a read error. This chain connects TRBV3-1 to TRBJ2-7; D possibly uses TRBD1 or TRBD2 (5 bases each). This CDR3 comprises 13 residues. The germline gives CDR1 LGHDT, CDR2 YNNKEL (reference sequence). The CDR3 spells CTSSQVWGYEQYF. In nucleotides, the CDR3 is TGTACCAGCAGCCAAGTTTGGGGGTACGAGCAGTACTTC.

On this clonotype: The junction departs from germline at one end; a sequencing error may be responsible. The chain uses TRBV6-4 and TRBJ2-7; tentatively, D is TRBD1 (5 bases). The germline CDR1 and CDR2 sequences are MRHNA and SNTAGT. This CDR3 has 13 residues. In nucleotides, the CDR3 is TGTGCCATCAGTACCAGGGATAGGTACGAGCAGTACTTC. This encodes CAISTRDRYEQYF.

The CDR3 sequence: CAISELGQAGFYEQYF. The CDR3 region has the DNA TGTGCCATCAGTGAGTTGGGACAGGCTGGTTTCTACGAGCAGTACTTC. The chain combines TRBV10-3 with TRBJ2-7, with 8 bases matching TRBD1. CDR1 ENHRY and CDR2 SYGVKD come from the germline V gene. V trimming: 1 base; J trimming: 3 bases; junction bases outside the gene matches: 8. The CDR3 extends over 16 amino acids.